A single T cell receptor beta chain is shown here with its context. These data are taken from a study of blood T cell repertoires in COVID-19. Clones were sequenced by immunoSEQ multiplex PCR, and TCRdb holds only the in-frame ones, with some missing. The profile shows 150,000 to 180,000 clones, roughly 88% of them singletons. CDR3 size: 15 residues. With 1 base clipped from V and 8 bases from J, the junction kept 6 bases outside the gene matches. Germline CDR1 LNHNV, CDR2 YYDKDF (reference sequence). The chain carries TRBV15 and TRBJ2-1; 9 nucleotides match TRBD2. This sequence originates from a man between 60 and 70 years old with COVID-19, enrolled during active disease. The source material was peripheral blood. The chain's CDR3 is CATSRGGSGSDEQFF. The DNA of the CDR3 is TGTGCCACCAGCAGAGGGGGTAGCGGGAGCGATGAGCAGTTCTTC.